Each of the 25 T cell receptor beta chains below was sequenced from the same sample in a study of shared clonotypes between healthy human individuals (dated by TCRdb to the early 2020s). The library was generated by the immunoSEQ multiplex PCR assay. TCRdb mirrors the immuneACCESS table, restricted to in-frame sequences. Some clones are absent from its copies; in checked studies, under half trace to an unresolved V gene, and the reason for the others is unknown. In all, the sample holds a few million clones, and just under 95% of those were seen once. The ten largest clones add up to roughly 0.34% of the sample. The sample comprised naive CD4+ T cells from PBMCs. The sample's cell subset or site, from its label and the paper: CD45RA+ positively selected. These receptors were obtained from a man younger than 35 in good health. Some clones in this sample may be carry-over from other donors' samples.

V gene TRBV14 combines with J gene TRBJ2-7, with no clear D. The ends were cut back, 3 bases at V and 3 bases at J, with 9 bases in the middle. Germline assignment: CDR1 SGHDN and CDR2 FVKESK. CDR3 length equals 13 residues. The DNA for the CDR3 is TGTGCCAGCAGCCACACGGTCGACTACGAGCAGTACTTC. Amino acid sequence: CASSHTVDYEQYF.

The V gene is TRBV27, the J gene TRBJ1-3; no definite D call. V was trimmed by 4 bases and J by 0 bases, leaving 13 bases between them. Per germline, CDR1 MNHEY and CDR2 SMNVEV (reference sequence). CDR3 length: 16 residues. The CDR3 sequence: CASSSGSFSSGNTIYF. The CDR3 DNA reads as TGTGCCAGCAGTTCGGGCAGCTTCAGCTCTGGAAACACCATATATTTT.

This clone has a single count. The V gene is TRBV5-1, the J gene TRBJ2-1; the match to TRBD1 covers 7 bases. The J segment lost 4 bases and the V segment lost 4 bases, leaving 8 bases of the junction unmatched. Germline-derived CDR1 and CDR2 are SGHRS and YFSETQ. This CDR3 is 15 amino acids long. Here the CDR3 DNA reads TGCGCCAGCAGCCAAGACAGGGTTGGTTACAATGAGCAGTTCTTC. Translating it yields CASSQDRVGYNEQFF.

The chain links TRBV30 to TRBJ2-7; no definite D call. Germline V gives CDR1 GTSNPN, CDR2 SVGIG (reference sequence). The V end lost 0 bases, the J end lost 4 bases, and 10 bases lay between the germline ends. The CDR3 contains 13 residues. CDR3 amino acids: CAWSVGLRYEQYF. The CDR3, as DNA: TGTGCCTGGAGTGTAGGGCTACGTTACGAGCAGTACTTC. The full variable domain, with the rest looked up from reference TRBV30 and TRBJ2-7, is SQTIHQWPATLVQPVGSPLSLECTVEGTSNPNLYWYRQAAGRGLQLLFYSVGIGQISSEVPQNLSASRPQDRQFILSSKKLLLSDSGFYLCAWSVGLRYEQYFGPGTRLTVT.

V is TRBV2 and J is TRBJ2-2; the D is unclear. V lost 2 bases and J 6 bases, leaving 7 bases between the germline ends. Germline lookup yields CDR1 SNHLY and CDR2 FYNNEI. The CDR3 covers 13 residues. For the CDR3, the DNA is TGTGCCAGCAGTGAACTACCGGCCGGGGAGCTGTTTTTT. Protein: CASSELPAGELFF.

The chain combines TRBV27 with TRBJ2-7, with TRBD1 identical over 12 bases. Germline V lookup: CDR1 MNHEY, CDR2 SMNVEV (reference sequence). The ends lost 6 bases at V and 2 bases at J; junction bases unmatched: 2. This CDR3 is 14 amino acids long. The CDR3 protein is CASRGQGATYEQYF. The DNA of the CDR3 is TGTGCCAGCAGGGGACAGGGGGCGACCTACGAGCAGTACTTC.

This chain uses TRBV6-5 with TRBJ2-7, with D hard to call. Germline V gene data show CDR1 as MNHEY and CDR2 as SVGAGI. V gave up 0 bases and J gave up 3 bases, with 9 bases separating them. The length of the CDR3 is 14 residues. The DNA of the CDR3 is TGTGCCAGCAGTTACTCGAACGACGGCTACGAGCAGTACTTC. This codes for CASSYSNDGYEQYF.

The J gene is TRBJ2-5, the V gene TRBV25-1; 9 positions agree with TRBD2. The CDR3 runs to 15 residues. Trimming at V came to 1 base and at J to 5 bases, leaving 5 bases not matched to a gene. Germline assignment: CDR1 MGHDK and CDR2 SYGVNS. CDR3 nucleotide sequence: TGTGCCAGCAGTGAATCACGGCGGGAGGGTGAGACCCAGTACTTC. Translated, it gives CASSESRREGETQYF.

A single count supports this clone. The J gene is TRBJ2-6, the V gene TRBV10-2, with D uncertain. The V end was cut by 6 bases, the J end by 0 bases, with 3 bases between. Germline V gene lookup returns CDR1 WSHSY and CDR2 SAAADI. The CDR3 length is 13 residues. Written as DNA, the CDR3 is TGCGCCAGCAGGAACTCTGGGGCCAACGTCCTGACTTTC. It is translated as CASRNSGANVLTF.

V is TRBV6-6 and J is TRBJ1-2, with no clear D. In germline, CDR1 is MNHNY, CDR2 SVGAGI (reference sequence). Trimming took off 0 bases at V and 4 bases at J, with 12 bases between the two ends. The CDR3 consists of 15 residues. The CDR3 spells CASSYSSQLGYGYTF. In DNA, the CDR3 is TGTGCCAGCAGTTACTCGTCCCAACTGGGCTATGGCTACACCTTC.

The gene calls are TRBV6-1 and TRBJ1-1; perhaps TRBD1 as D (6 bases). There are 14 residues in the CDR3. Germline V gene data show CDR1 as MNHNS and CDR2 as SASEGT. Trimming removed 5 bases from V and 8 bases from J, with 18 bases in between. The CDR3 here is CASSFPLGQFEAFF. The CDR3 bases are TGTGCCAGCAGTTTCCCCCTCGGACAGTTCGAAGCTTTCTTT.

The CDR3 loop is CASTQGPGTSSYEQYF. CDR3 DNA sequence: TGTGCCAGTACACAGGGTCCCGGGACTAGCAGCTACGAGCAGTACTTC. The rearrangement joins TRBV19 to TRBJ2-7, with 9 bases identical to TRBD2. This CDR3 contains 16 residues. CDR1 and CDR2 (germline): LNHDA, SQIVND (reference sequence). V was pared by 7 bases and J by 3 bases, with 13 bases of the junction left unmatched. The variable domain in full, with the rest retrieved from reference TRBV19 and TRBJ2-7, is DGGITQSPKYLFRKEGQNVTLSCEQNLNHDAMYWYRQDPGQGLRLIYYSQIVNDFQKGDIAEGYSVSREKKESFPLTVTSAQKNPTAFYLCASTQGPGTSSYEQYFGPGTRLTVT.

This clone was found once. Distinct nucleotide sequences in the sample also encode this CDR3. The chain uses TRBV5-1 and TRBJ2-5; tentatively, D is TRBD1 (6 bases). The CDR3 sequence is 14 residues long. Trimming stripped 0 bases from V and 2 bases from J, with 8 bases between. CDR1 is SGHRS, CDR2 YFSETQ, per germline. CDR3 nucleotide sequence: TGCGCCAGCAGCTTGGCAGACAGGCAAGAGACCCAGTACTTC. Its translation: CASSLADRQETQYF.

The V gene is TRBV5-1, the J gene TRBJ2-1; possibly TRBD2 for D (6 bases). CDR3 length equals 22 residues. Germline CDR1 reads SGHRS; CDR2 reads YFSETQ. V dropped 1 base and J dropped 2 bases, with 31 bases sitting between them. The CDR3 sequence is CASSLLFRGGDRWGIAYNEQFF. Here the CDR3 DNA reads TGCGCCAGCAGCTTGTTATTTCGGGGAGGAGACAGATGGGGGATCGCCTACAATGAGCAGTTCTTC. Filled out from reference TRBV5-1 and TRBJ2-1, the complete variable domain reads KAGVTQTPRYLIKTRGQQVTLSCSPISGHRSVSWYQQTPGQGLQFLFEYFSETQRNKGNFPGRFSGRQFSNSRSEMNVSTLELGDSALYLCASSLLFRGGDRWGIAYNEQFFGPGTRLTVL.

This sequence joins TRBV29-1 and TRBJ2-5; unclear D gene. The CDR3 has 13 residues. V was trimmed by 5 bases and J by 5 bases, leaving 15 bases between them. The germline V gene has CDR1 SQVTM and CDR2 ANQGSEA. CDR3: CSVPEIAGETQYF. CDR3 bases: TGCAGCGTTCCCGAAATCGCCGGCGAGACCCAGTACTTC.

Turning to this clone: Other DNA sequences in the same sample also yield this CDR3. The chain links TRBV28 to TRBJ1-2; 9 bases agree with TRBD1. The CDR3 length is 14 residues. With 4 bases clipped from V and 4 bases from J, the junction kept 4 bases outside the gene matches. Germline-derived CDR1 and CDR2 are MDHEN and SYDVKM. CDR3 coding DNA: TGTGCCAGCAGTTCGACAGGGGGTGGCTATGGCTACACCTTC. Its translation: CASSSTGGGYGYTF.

V and J are TRBV5-4 and TRBJ2-7, with D perhaps TRBD1 or TRBD2 (6 bases each). V shed 7 bases and J shed 2 bases, with 16 bases lying between them. This CDR3 comprises 14 residues. Germline V gene sequence: CDR1 SGHNT, CDR2 YYREEE (reference sequence). The CDR3 spells CASANRDFPYEQYF. In nucleotides, the CDR3 is TGTGCCAGCGCAAACAGGGACTTCCCCTACGAGCAGTACTTC.

The chain couples TRBV11-2 to TRBJ2-7; D remains unclear. V was shortened by 2 bases and J by 7 bases, with 6 bases between the two germline ends. The CDR3 spans 11 residues. The germline V gene encodes CDR1 SGHAT and CDR2 FQNNGV. The CDR3 DNA follows: TGTGCCAGCAGCTTATCATTAGAGCAGTACTTC. Translating it yields CASSLSLEQYF.

The chain has TRBV28 and TRBJ2-4, with D tentatively TRBD1 (6 bases). The V and J ends lost 5 bases and 12 bases respectively, with 29 bases between them. CDR1 MDHEN and CDR2 SYDVKM come from the germline V gene. The CDR3 consists of 17 residues. As DNA, the CDR3 is TGTGCCAGCAGTCACTCCCTGGACAGTGCCCCTCAAAAGTATCAGTACTTC. Its translation is CASSHSLDSAPQKYQYF.

V gene TRBV4-1 combines with J gene TRBJ2-1; D may be TRBD2 (6 bases). Trimming pared 4 bases from V and 0 bases from J, leaving 10 bases between. Germline-derived CDR1 and CDR2 are MGHRA and YSYEKL. There are 15 residues in the CDR3. The CDR3 coding sequence is TGCGCCAGCAGCCCGGGACTTACCTCCTACAATGAGCAGTTCTTC. Protein sequence: CASSPGLTSYNEQFF.

The gene calls are TRBV6-4 and TRBJ2-2; D not resolved. This CDR3 contains 12 residues. CDR1 MRHNA and CDR2 SNTAGT come from the germline V gene. V gave up 6 bases and J gave up 4 bases, with 6 bases separating them. CDR3 sequence (DNA): TGTGCCAGCAGGACATCCACCGGGGAGCTGTTTTTT. It translates to CASRTSTGELFF.

The chain is built from TRBV9 and TRBJ2-7; D is possibly TRBD1 or TRBD2 (5 bases each). CDR1 is SGDLS and CDR2 is YYNGEE in the germline V gene. The CDR3 length is 17 residues. The V and J ends lost 5 bases and 3 bases respectively, with 24 bases between them. CDR3 nucleotide sequence: TGTGCCAGCAGTTTCCGTGGGGGTGGCGGAGGCCTCTACGAGCAGTACTTC. It codes for CASSFRGGGGGLYEQYF.

This chain uses TRBV5-4 with TRBJ2-1, with a possible D match to TRBD2 (5 bases). Trimming pared 1 base from V and 1 base from J, leaving 9 bases between. CDR1 and CDR2 (germline): SGHNT, YYREEE (reference sequence). The CDR3 covers 15 residues. In DNA, the CDR3 is TGTGCCAGCAGCTTGATGCGGGCTTCCTACAATGAGCAGTTCTTC. Translating gives CASSLMRASYNEQFF.

V usage is TRBV28 and J usage is TRBJ2-7; a possible D gene is TRBD1 (5 bases). Germline CDR1 MDHEN, CDR2 SYDVKM. Trimming left V 7 bases short and J 3 bases short, with 10 bases between. CDR3 length: 12 amino acids. The CDR3 bases are TGTGCCAGCAAGGCCAGGGACTACGAGCAGTACTTC. Protein: CASKARDYEQYF. Using reference TRBV28 and TRBJ2-7 for the parts outside the CDR3, the full variable domain is DVKVTQSSRYLVKRTGEKVFLECVQDMDHENMFWYRQDPGLGLRLIYFSYDVKMKEKGDIPEGYSVSREKKERFSLILESASTNQTSMYLCASKARDYEQYFGPGTRLTVT.

The rearrangement links TRBV7-2 to TRBJ1-2; a possible D gene is TRBD1 (6 bases). Trimming left V 6 bases short and J 6 bases short, with 17 bases between. The CDR3 has 14 residues. Germline V CDR1 and CDR2: SGHTA, FQGNSA. CDR3 amino acids: CASRQRVTGDGYTF. The CDR3 region has the DNA TGTGCCAGCAGACAGAGGGTGACAGGCGATGGCTACACCTTC.